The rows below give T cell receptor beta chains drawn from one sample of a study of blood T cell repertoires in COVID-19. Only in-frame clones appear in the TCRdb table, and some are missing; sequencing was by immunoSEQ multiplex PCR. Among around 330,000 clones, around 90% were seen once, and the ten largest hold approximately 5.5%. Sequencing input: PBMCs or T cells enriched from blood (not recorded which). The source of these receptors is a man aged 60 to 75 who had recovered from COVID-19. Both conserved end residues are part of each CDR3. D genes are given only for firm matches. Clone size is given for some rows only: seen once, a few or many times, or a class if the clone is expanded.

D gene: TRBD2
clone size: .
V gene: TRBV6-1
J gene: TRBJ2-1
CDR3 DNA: TGTGCCAGCAGTGGTCGCGGGAGGGCCCTCTACAATGAGCAGTTCTTC
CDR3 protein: CASSGRGRALYNEQFF

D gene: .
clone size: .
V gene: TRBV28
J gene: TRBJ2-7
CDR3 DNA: TGTGCCAGCAGTTTACCCTCAGGGAGGTCCTACGAGCAGTACTTC
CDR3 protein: CASSLPSGRSYEQYF

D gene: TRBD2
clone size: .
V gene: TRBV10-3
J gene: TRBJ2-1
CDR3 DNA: TGTGCCATCAGTGGACCGGGAGGGAGGAATGAGCAGTTCTTC
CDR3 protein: CAISGPGGRNEQFF

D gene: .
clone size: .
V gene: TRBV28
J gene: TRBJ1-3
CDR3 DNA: TGTGCCAGCGGCCCGGGGTGGGCAGCTGGAAACACCATATATTTT
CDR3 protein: CASGPGWAAGNTIYF

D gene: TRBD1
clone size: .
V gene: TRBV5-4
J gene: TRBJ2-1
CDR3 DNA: TGTGCCAGCAGCGGCGGGCCGGGACAGGCGGTAGATGAGCAGTTCTTC
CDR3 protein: CASSGGPGQAVDEQFF

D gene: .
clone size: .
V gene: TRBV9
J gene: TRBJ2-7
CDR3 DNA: TGTGCCAGCAGCACCCTACAGAAAACCTACGAGCAGTACTTC
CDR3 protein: CASSTLQKTYEQYF

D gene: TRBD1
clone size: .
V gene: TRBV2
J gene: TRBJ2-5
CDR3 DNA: TGTGCCAGCACTGGGGGACAGTACCAAGAGACCCAGTACTTC
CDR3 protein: CASTGGQYQETQYF

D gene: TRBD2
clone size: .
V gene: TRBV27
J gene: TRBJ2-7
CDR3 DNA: TGTGCCAGCAGTTTCCTAGCGGGAGGTTACGAGCAGTACTTC
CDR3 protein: CASSFLAGGYEQYF

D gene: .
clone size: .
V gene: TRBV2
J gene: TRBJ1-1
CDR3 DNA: TGTGCCAGCAGTGAAGCCATCCCGAACACTGAAGCTTTCTTT
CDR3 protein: CASSEAIPNTEAFF

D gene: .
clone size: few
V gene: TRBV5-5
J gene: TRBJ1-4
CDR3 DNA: TGTGCCAGCAGCCTGGCCCTAGAGATGTTTTTT
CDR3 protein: CASSLALEMFF

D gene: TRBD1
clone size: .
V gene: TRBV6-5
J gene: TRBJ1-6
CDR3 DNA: TGTGCCAGCAGGGAGGGACAGTCCAATTCACCCCTCCACTTT
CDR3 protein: CASREGQSNSPLHF

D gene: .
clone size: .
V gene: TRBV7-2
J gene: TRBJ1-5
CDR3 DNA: TGTGCCAGCAGCGAGGACAGATATCAGCCCCAGCATTTT
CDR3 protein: CASSEDRYQPQHF

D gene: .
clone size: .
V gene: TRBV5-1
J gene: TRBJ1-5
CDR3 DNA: TGCGCCAGCAGCTTAGGGGGACTAACTGTGGATCAGCCCCAGCATTTT
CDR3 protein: CASSLGGLTVDQPQHF

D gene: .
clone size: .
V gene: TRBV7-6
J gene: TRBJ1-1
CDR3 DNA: TGTGCCAGCAGCCTGGAGGGATCAGGGTTGACTGAAGCTTTCTTT
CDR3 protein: CASSLEGSGLTEAFF

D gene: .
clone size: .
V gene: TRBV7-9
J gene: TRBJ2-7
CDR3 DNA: TGTGCCAGCACCGATAGCTCCTACGAGCAGTACTTC
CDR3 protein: CASTDSSYEQYF

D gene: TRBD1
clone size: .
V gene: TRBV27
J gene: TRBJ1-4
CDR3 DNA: TGTGCCAGCAGTCCGGGACAGGGTTTATTCAATAATGAAAAACTGTTTTTT
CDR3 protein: CASSPGQGLFNNEKLFF

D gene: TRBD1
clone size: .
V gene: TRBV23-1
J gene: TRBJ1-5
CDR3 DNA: TGCGCCAGCAGTCAAAGCTCGGACAGGTACTATGTGACTCAGCCCCAGCATTTT
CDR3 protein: CASSQSSDRYYVTQPQHF

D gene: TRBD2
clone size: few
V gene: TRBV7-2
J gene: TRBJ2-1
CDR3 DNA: TGTGCCAGCAGCCCCCCCCGCGGGAGGGCTCGGGAGCAGTTCTTC
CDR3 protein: CASSPPRGRAREQFF

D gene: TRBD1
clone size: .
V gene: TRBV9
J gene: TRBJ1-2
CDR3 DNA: TGTGCCAGCAGCTCCCAGACAGGGCGTGGAGGCTACACCTTC
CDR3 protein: CASSSQTGRGGYTF

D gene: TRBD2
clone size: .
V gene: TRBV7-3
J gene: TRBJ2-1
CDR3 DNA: TGTGCCAGCAGCGACGGACTAGCGGCCGACAATGAGCAGTTCTTC
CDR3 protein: CASSDGLAADNEQFF

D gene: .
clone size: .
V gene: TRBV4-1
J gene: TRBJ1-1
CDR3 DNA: TGCGCCAGCAGCCTAACCGGAACAGGGAACACTGAAGCTTTCTTT
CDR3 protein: CASSLTGTGNTEAFF

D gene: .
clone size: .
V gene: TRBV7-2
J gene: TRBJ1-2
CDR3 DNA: TGTGCCAGCAGCCCGGTGGAGACTCCGACCTATGGCTACACCTTC
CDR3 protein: CASSPVETPTYGYTF

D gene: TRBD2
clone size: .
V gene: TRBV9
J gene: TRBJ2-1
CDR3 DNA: TGTGCCAGCAGCGTATTGGGTAGCGGGAGCATAATCCACAATGAGCAGTTCTTC
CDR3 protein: CASSVLGSGSIIHNEQFF

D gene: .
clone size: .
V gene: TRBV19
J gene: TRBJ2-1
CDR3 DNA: TGTGCCAGTAGTATAATCTTCCGGGGTCCCGGGAATGAGCAGTTCTTC
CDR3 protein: CASSIIFRGPGNEQFF

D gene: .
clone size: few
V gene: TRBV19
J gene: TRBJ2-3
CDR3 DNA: TGTGCCACGCAGGACTTCTTGGATACAGATACGCAGTATTTT
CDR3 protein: CATQDFLDTDTQYF